A single sample is the source of the 15 T cell receptor beta chains below, sequenced in a study of tumor-infiltrating lymphocytes in glioblastoma multiforme. TCRB libraries came from RNA via three nested multiplex PCR rounds. TCRdb reanalysed the multiplex PCR reads using MiXCR and keeps one entry per CDR3 protein. The table lists more than 12,000 distinct CDR3 sequences, roughly 71% of them singletons. Source material: brain tumor tissue. These receptors were collected from a male donor with glioblastoma.

V usage is TRBV11-3 and J usage is TRBJ2-1; D tentatively reads TRBD1 or TRBD2 (5 bases each). The germline V gene encodes CDR1 SGHNT and CDR2 YENEEA. The length of the CDR3 is 20 residues. Trimming left V 5 bases short and J 5 bases short, with 31 bases between. CDR3 DNA sequence: TGTGCCAGCAGCCTGGGCTTAGGCTCCGGGGCCAGCGGCAGGAACAATGAGCAGTTCTTC. This codes for CASSLGLGSGASGRNNEQFF.

This clonotype was found a few times. The junction differs from germline at one of its ends, possibly a read error. The chain is built from TRBV7-8 and TRBJ2-3; D is uncertain. This CDR3 region has 15 residues. CDR1 and CDR2 (germline): SGHVS, FQNEAQ. The CDR3 loop is CAGSPLCGNTDTQYF. The CDR3 coding sequence is TGTGCCGGCAGCCCCCTCTGCGGAAACACAGATACGCAGTATTTT.

This clonotype was recorded many times. V and J are TRBV6-2 or TRBV6-3 and TRBJ2-3; D is uncertain. Trimming pared 6 bases from V and 2 bases from J, leaving 12 bases between. CDR1 MNHEY and CDR2 SVGEGT come from the germline V gene. This CDR3 has 14 amino acids. The CDR3 loop reads CASSTTPNTDTQYF. CDR3 nucleotides: TGTGCCAGCAGCACGACACCGAACACAGATACGCAGTATTTT.

A few counts support this clonotype. Germline is not matched at one junction end, which may reflect a read error. CDR3 amino acids: CSSRTPVGEQYF. CDR3 sequence (DNA): TGCAGTTCTAGAACCCCGGTGGGCGAGCAGTACTTC. V and J are TRBV20-1 and TRBJ2-7; D unclear. CDR3 length equals 12 residues. CDR1 DFQATT and CDR2 SNEGSKA come from the germline V gene (reference sequence).

This clonotype was seen just once. It is likely a read error, because the conserved phenylalanine at the end of the CDR3 is missing. The DNA is omitted, as the CDR3 cannot be located on it reliably, and the CDR3 follows TCRdb's listing. The chain recombines TRBV4-1 with TRBJ2-7; TRBD1 is the table's D call, not checked against the DNA. The germline V gene has CDR1 MGHRA and CDR2 YSYEKL. Both ends counted, the CDR3 spans 17 residues. The CDR3 loop reads CASSQEGHRTGVYERYL.

Remarks on this clonotype: Germline and junction disagree at one end, which may indicate a read error. The rearrangement uses TRBV29-1 and TRBJ1-6, with D possibly TRBD1 on 5 matching bases. Germline values: CDR1 SQVTM, CDR2 ANQGSEA. The CDR3 consists of 13 residues. The CDR3 sequence: CSAARDRESPLHF. CDR3 bases: TGCAGCGCTGCCAGGGATAGAGAATCACCCCTCCACTTC.

On this clonotype itself: The conserved final phenylalanine or tryptophan is absent from the CDR3, which likely points to a read error. It is unclear where the CDR3 begins or ends on the DNA, so no DNA is shown, and the CDR3 is as TCRdb lists it. The genes are TRBV12-3 or TRBV12-4 and TRBJ1-2. The CDR3 numbers 12 amino acids, ends counted. CDR3 in amino acids: CASSLLQGGYAY.

Comments on this clonotype: At one of its ends the junction is not consistent with the germline gene, which may arise from a read error. This rearrangement joins TRBV12-3 or TRBV12-4 to TRBJ2-5; D assignment may be TRBD1 or TRBD2 (7 bases each). This CDR3 is 17 amino acids long. The CDR3 here is CAGSSPGGGAPEETQYF. The CDR3 DNA reads TGTGCCGGCAGTTCCCCAGGGGGGGGGGCCCCTGAAGAGACCCAGTACTTC.

Details on this clonotype: A read error may produce the germline difference seen at one junction end. The V gene is TRBV11-2, the J gene TRBJ1-1; the D gene is possibly TRBD1 (6 bases). The CDR3 totals 15 residues. Germline CDR1 reads SGHAT; CDR2 reads FQNNGV. For the CDR3, the DNA is TGTACCAGCAGCTTAGACCCACAGGGTGACACTGAAGTCTTCTTT. This sequence encodes CTSSLDPQGDTEVFF.

As for this clonotype: The CDR3 carries no conserved terminal phenylalanine or tryptophan, so it likely arises from a read error. CDR3 in amino acids: CTSSLDPMLQKRPAQHC. CDR3 DNA: TGTACCAGCAGCTTAGATCCAATGTTACAGAAGAGACCAGCCCAGCATTGT. The rearrangement uses TRBV11-2 and TRBJ1-5; no definite D call. The CDR3 runs to 17 residues. CDR1 is SGHAT and CDR2 is FQNNGV in the germline V gene.

A word on this clonotype: At one boundary the junction diverges from the germline segment, which might be a read error. V gene TRBV18 combines with J gene TRBJ2-1, with D possibly being TRBD2 (5 bases). Germline CDR1 is KGHSH and CDR2 is LQKENI. This CDR3 comprises 13 residues. This CDR3 reads CASSPGGNNAQFF. CDR3 in DNA: TGTGCCAGCTCACCCGGAGGTAACAATGCGCAGTTCTTC.

V gene TRBV7-3 combines with J gene TRBJ2-2, with D possibly TRBD2 on 5 matching bases. V lost 0 bases to trimming and J lost 0 bases, with 8 bases between them. Germline CDR1 and CDR2: SGHTA and FQGTGA. CDR3 length: 16 amino acids. The CDR3 DNA reads as TGTGCCAGCAGCTTAACCGGGGAGCCGAACACCGGGGAGCTGTTTTTT. Protein sequence: CASSLTGEPNTGELFF.

There are a few counts of this clonotype. The V call is TRBV5-4, the J call TRBJ1-1, with 7 bases that match TRBD1. The CDR3 is 13 amino acids. Trimming cost V 5 bases and J 9 bases; bases outside gene matches: 10. The germline CDR1 and CDR2 sequences are SGHNT and YYREEE (reference sequence). This CDR3 reads CASSVTGPTKAFF. The CDR3 coding sequence is TGTGCCAGCAGTGTGACAGGGCCGACAAAAGCTTTCTTT.

The chain combines TRBV13 with TRBJ1-2; D is perhaps TRBD1 (5 bases). This CDR3 has 18 residues. Germline V CDR1 and CDR2: PRHDT, FYEKMQ (reference sequence). V was clipped by 6 bases and J by 8 bases, with 31 bases between them. CDR3 DNA: TGTGCCAGCAGGCAAACCTTCAGGGAGCCAGAGTATAATAGGGGCTACACCTTC. Translated: CASRQTFREPEYNRGYTF.

This clonotype showed up just a few times. The rearrangement uses TRBV28 and TRBJ2-2; 7 nucleotides line up with TRBD1. CDR1 and CDR2 (germline): MDHEN, SYDVKM. V was pared by 4 bases and J by 1 base, with 3 bases of the junction left unmatched. The CDR3 loop spans 15 amino acids. The CDR3 spells CASSSGQKNTGELFF. Here the CDR3 DNA reads TGTGCCAGCAGTTCGGGACAGAAGAACACCGGGGAGCTGTTTTTT. Full variable domain (outside the CDR3, taken from reference TRBV28 and TRBJ2-2): DVKVTQSSRYLVKRTGEKVFLECVQDMDHENMFWYRQDPGLGLRLIYFSYDVKMKEKGDIPEGYSVSREKKERFSLILESASTNQTSMYLCASSSGQKNTGELFFGEGSRLTVL.